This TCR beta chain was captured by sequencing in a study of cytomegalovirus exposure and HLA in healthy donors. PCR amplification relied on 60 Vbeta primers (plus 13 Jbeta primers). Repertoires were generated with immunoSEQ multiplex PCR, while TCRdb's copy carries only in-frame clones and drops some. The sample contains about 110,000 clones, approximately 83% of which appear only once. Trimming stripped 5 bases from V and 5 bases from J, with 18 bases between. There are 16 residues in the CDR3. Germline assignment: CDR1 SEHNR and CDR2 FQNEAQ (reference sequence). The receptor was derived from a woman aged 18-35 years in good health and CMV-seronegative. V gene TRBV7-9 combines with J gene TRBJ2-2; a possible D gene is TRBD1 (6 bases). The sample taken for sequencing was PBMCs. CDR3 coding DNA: TGTGCCAGCAGCCCTACAGGGCGAGAAGGAACCGGGGAGCTGTTTTTT. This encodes CASSPTGREGTGELFF.